This T cell receptor beta chain was recorded in a study of Ad26.COV2.S vaccination and SARS-CoV-2 variants. Whole-study context: Ad26.COV2.S, an intramuscular injection, was given once or twice 56 days apart.

Assay: immunoSEQ multiplex PCR; the TCRdb copy retains only in-frame clones and omits some. The sample yields under 400,000 clones, roughly 84% seen once. The sample's treatment: roughly 20 received Ad26.COV2.S at low or high dose, single or two shots; roughly five received placebo; per-sample allocation not given. Sampling happened 63 days after the first vaccine or placebo injection. An adult of 18-55 years in Boston served as donor. The study used a vaccine consisting of an Ad26 vector that expressed Wuhan-strain SARS-CoV-2 spike. Trimming took 4 bases from V and 4 from J, leaving 22 bases between them. The CDR3 covers 17 residues. In germline, CDR1 is LGHDT, CDR2 YNNKEL (reference sequence).

The clonotype comes from a person aged 18-60 years who received the Ad26.COV2.S COVID-19 vaccine or a placebo. This sample comprised peripheral blood, obtained in a trial of Ad26.COV2.S vaccine versus placebo. This chain connects TRBV3-1 (or the pseudogene TRBV3-2) to TRBJ1-2; D gene ambiguous. The CDR3 nucleotides are TGTGCCAGCAGCCGCGCCCGGGTCTCTCCTGACATCTATGGCTACACCTTC. Residues: CASSRARVSPDIYGYTF.